This entry lists 15 T cell receptor beta chains sequenced from one sample in a study of blood T cell repertoires in COVID-19. Sequencing used immunoSEQ multiplex PCR; TCRdb keeps in-frame clones, though not all of them. The sample comprises fewer than 350,000 clones, roughly 86% of which are singletons, and 2% to 2.5% rests with the top ten. The sequencing sample was made of peripheral blood. These receptors originate from a woman aged 30 to 39 who had recovered from COVID-19.

The J gene is TRBJ1-1, the V gene TRBV5-6; 9 bases agree with TRBD1. Germline CDR1 reads SGHDT; CDR2 reads YYEEEE. V shed 5 bases, J shed 8 bases, and the junction held 7 bases outside the gene matches. The CDR3 contains 13 residues. The DNA of the CDR3 is TGTGCCAGCAGTTGGGACAGGGACGGGGAAGCTTTCTTT. Translated, it gives CASSWDRDGEAFF.

This clone was seen a single time. V and J are TRBV27 and TRBJ2-2, with unresolved D. Per the germline V gene, CDR1 is MNHEY and CDR2 is SMNVEV (reference sequence). Trimming took 3 bases from V and 2 from J, leaving 10 bases between them. This CDR3 is 15 amino acids long. In DNA, the CDR3 is TGTGCCAGCAGTTTTATCTCCCCCAACACCGGGGAGCTGTTTTTT. It specifies CASSFISPNTGELFF.

The chain is built from TRBV6-5 and TRBJ1-6, with D perhaps matching TRBD1 (6 bases). The CDR3 spans 14 residues. The V end lost 6 bases, the J end lost 5 bases, and 11 bases lay between the germline ends. Germline V CDR1 and CDR2: MNHEY, SVGAGI. CDR3 residues: CASSRQDNNSPLHF. The CDR3 DNA is TGTGCCAGCAGCCGACAGGACAATAATTCACCCCTCCACTTT.

This chain links TRBV7-2 with TRBJ2-7, with TRBD2 identical over 14 bases. This CDR3 has 17 residues. Germline CDR1 reads SGHTA; CDR2 reads FQGNSA. With 5 bases clipped from V and 0 bases from J, the junction kept 6 bases outside the gene matches. The CDR3 DNA reads as TGTGCCAGCAGCCAGACTAGCGGGGGGGCCACCTCCTACGAGCAGTACTTC. The encoded protein is CASSQTSGGATSYEQYF.

The chain uses TRBV19 and TRBJ2-5; weak D call: TRBD1 (5 bases). Germline V CDR1 and CDR2: LNHDA, SQIVND (reference sequence). The CDR3 spans 14 residues. V was pared by 5 bases and J by 5 bases, with 15 bases between. This chain's CDR3 is CASSDTQGSETQYF. DNA of the CDR3: TGTGCCAGTAGTGATACTCAGGGTTCCGAGACCCAGTACTTC. Variable domain in full (rest from reference TRBV19 and TRBJ2-5): DGGITQSPKYLFRKEGQNVTLSCEQNLNHDAMYWYRQDPGQGLRLIYYSQIVNDFQKGDIAEGYSVSREKKESFPLTVTSAQKNPTAFYLCASSDTQGSETQYFGPGTRLLVL.

Only a few counts were recorded for this clone. The rearrangement joins TRBV7-2 to TRBJ2-7, with 8 bases fitting TRBD2. Germline V gene lookup returns CDR1 SGHTA and CDR2 FQGNSA. Losses at the gene ends were 0 bases for V and 3 bases for J; bases not matched to a gene: 4. The CDR3 is 15 amino acids. CDR3 coding DNA: TGTGCCAGCAGCTTAGCGACGGGAGGGGGCTACGAGCAGTACTTC. It encodes CASSLATGGGYEQYF.

The chain recombines TRBV5-1 with TRBJ2-5, with 12 bases fitting TRBD2. The germline V gene has CDR1 SGHRS and CDR2 YFSETQ. This CDR3 has 18 amino acids. After removal of 0 bases from V and 2 bases from J, the junction contained 8 bases not matched to a gene. CDR3 DNA sequence: TGCGCCAGCAGCTTGGGCCGGACTAGCGGGGAAATTCAAGAGACCCAGTACTTC. The encoded protein is CASSLGRTSGEIQETQYF.

The rearrangement uses TRBV5-4 and TRBJ2-3, with 14 bases that match TRBD2. The CDR3 extends over 15 amino acids. CDR1 and CDR2 from the germline V gene are SGHNT and YYREEE (reference sequence). V lost 6 bases and J lost 5; bases outside the gene matches: 5. The CDR3 nucleotides are TGTGCCAGCACGACTAGCGGGAGGGGCGTAGATACGCAGTATTTT. Residues: CASTTSGRGVDTQYF.

The chain employs TRBV19 and TRBJ2-5, with 7 bases lining up with TRBD1. CDR1 and CDR2 (germline): LNHDA, SQIVND (reference sequence). Unmatched junction bases numbered 11, after V lost 5 bases and J lost 5 bases. The CDR3 extends over 15 amino acids. The CDR3 region is CASSGTDRAKETQYF. CDR3 DNA sequence: TGTGCCAGTAGTGGGACCGACAGGGCCAAGGAGACCCAGTACTTC.

The chain links TRBV29-1 to TRBJ2-3; 11 nucleotides match TRBD1. Germline-derived CDR1 and CDR2 are SQVTM and ANQGSEA. The V and J ends lost 6 bases and 4 bases, in that order; junction bases with no gene match: 6. This CDR3 has 14 amino acids. CDR3 loop: CSVLGQGASDTQYF. The CDR3 nucleotides read TGCAGCGTATTAGGACAGGGGGCCTCAGATACGCAGTATTTT.

The CDR3 DNA sequence: TGTGCCAGCAGTTCCCGACAGGCCGTCCTCACAGATACGCAGTATTTT. Protein product: CASSSRQAVLTDTQYF. This chain links TRBV6-5 with TRBJ2-3, with a weak D call TRBD1 (6 bases). The V gene lost 4 bases and the J gene lost 2 bases, with 16 bases spanning the gap. CDR1 is MNHEY, CDR2 SVGAGI, per germline. This CDR3 comprises 16 residues.

This chain uses TRBV11-2 with TRBJ1-5, with TRBD1 as a possible D gene (5 bases). CDR1 and CDR2 (germline): SGHAT, FQNNGV. Trimming pared 4 bases from V and 5 bases from J, leaving 18 bases between. The CDR3 has 16 residues. CDR3: CASSSPKGPPDQPQHF. CDR3 bases: TGTGCCAGCAGCTCTCCAAAGGGGCCTCCGGATCAGCCCCAGCATTTT.

This chain connects TRBV19 to TRBJ2-3; D might be TRBD1 (6 bases). Germline assignment: CDR1 LNHDA and CDR2 SQIVND (reference sequence). Trimming left V 1 base short and J 9 bases short, with 11 bases between. This CDR3 has 13 amino acids. The CDR3 nucleotides are TGTGCCAGTAGTATAGGGGGGCTCGGGACGCAGTATTTT. Translation gives CASSIGGLGTQYF.

The J gene is TRBJ2-2, the V gene TRBV4-2, with 10 bases fitting TRBD2. The V gene end was trimmed by 8 bases and the J gene end by 1 base; junction bases not matched to a gene: 13. The germline gives CDR1 LGHNA, CDR2 YNFKEQ. The CDR3 spans 18 residues. CDR3 sequence (DNA): TGTGCCAGCTCGGAAAAGCGGGGGGGAATCGGGAACACCGGGGAGCTGTTTTTT. It codes for CASSEKRGGIGNTGELFF.

J is TRBJ2-7 and V is TRBV7-6, with D perhaps TRBD1 (7 bases). Deletions cut 4 bases from V and 9 bases from J, with 22 bases between. CDR1 is SGHVS and CDR2 is FNYEAQ in the germline V gene. The CDR3 extends over 15 amino acids. The DNA of the CDR3 is TGTGCCAGCAGCTCCCAGGGACAGTCCCTCGGGGGGCAGTACTTC. It specifies CASSSQGQSLGGQYF. Looking up the rest from reference TRBV7-6 and TRBJ2-7 gives the full variable domain: GAGVSQSPRYKVTKRGQDVALRCDPISGHVSLYWYRQALGQGPEFLTYFNYEAQQDKSGLPNDRFSAERPEGSISTLTIQRTEQRDSAMYRCASSSQGQSLGGQYFGPGTRLTVT.